Listed here are 32 T cell receptor beta chains from one sample, sequenced in a study of cytomegalovirus exposure and HLA in healthy donors. It was with 60 Vbeta and 13 Jbeta primers that the PCR ran. TCRdb keeps only in-frame clones here, not all; method: immunoSEQ multiplex PCR. This table has fewer than 200,000 clones, 76% appearing once. Sequencing was done on a sample of PBMCs. These receptors all come from a female donor in good health and CMV-seronegative.

This clone was counted a few times. The genes are TRBV19 and TRBJ2-7; 8 bases fit TRBD2. The CDR3 is 12 amino acids. CDR1 and CDR2 from the germline V gene are LNHDA and SQIVND (reference sequence). J lost 6 bases, V lost 5 bases, and 3 bases had no gene match. CDR3 DNA: TGTGCCAGTAGTCCGGGACTAGGCGAGCAGTACTTC. Amino acids: CASSPGLGEQYF.

The CDR3 bases are TGTGCCAGCAGCTTTGAGCGGGTCACAGATACGCAGTATTTT. Amino acids: CASSFERVTDTQYF. The chain uses TRBV7-2 and TRBJ2-3, with D maybe TRBD2 (6 bases). The ends were cut back, 3 bases at V and 2 bases at J, with 9 bases in the middle. Per germline, CDR1 SGHTA and CDR2 FQGNSA. The CDR3 is made up of 14 amino acids.

The V gene is TRBV4-3, the J gene TRBJ1-3, with D possibly TRBD1 on 6 matching bases. The CDR3 consists of 15 residues. The germline V and J ends were trimmed by 4 bases and 0 bases, with 10 bases remaining between them. Germline V gene data show CDR1 as LGHNA and CDR2 as YSLEER. CDR3 loop: CASSRDTSSGNTIYF. The CDR3 nucleotides are TGCGCCAGCAGCCGGGACACAAGCTCTGGAAACACCATATATTTT.

This sequence joins TRBV4-3 and TRBJ2-7, with 10 nucleotides matching TRBD2. The trim removed 0 bases at V and 7 bases at J, leaving 6 bases unmatched. CDR3 size: 15 residues. Germline V gene sequence: CDR1 LGHNA, CDR2 YSLEER. Here the CDR3 reads CASSQDKRTSGEQYF. Here the CDR3 DNA reads TGCGCCAGCAGCCAAGATAAACGGACTAGCGGAGAGCAGTACTTC.

The chain employs TRBV5-5 and TRBJ1-5; D is ambiguous. There are 15 residues in the CDR3. Per the germline V gene, CDR1 is SGHKS and CDR2 is YYEKEE (reference sequence). V lost 4 bases to trimming and J lost 2 bases, with 13 bases between them. CDR3 loop: CASSPGIWGNQPQHF. The CDR3 nucleotides read TGTGCCAGCAGCCCGGGGATTTGGGGCAATCAGCCCCAGCATTTT.

The J gene is TRBJ1-2, the V gene TRBV30; D gene unclear. V dropped 0 bases and J dropped 8 bases, with 16 bases sitting between them. Germline CDR1 and CDR2: GTSNPN and SVGIG (reference sequence). The CDR3 runs 14 residues. DNA of the CDR3: TGTGCCTGGAGTGTACTCGGAGGGCCATGGGGCTACACCTTC. Protein: CAWSVLGGPWGYTF. The whole variable domain, filled in from reference TRBV30 and TRBJ1-2, reads SQTIHQWPATLVQPVGSPLSLECTVEGTSNPNLYWYRQAAGRGLQLLFYSVGIGQISSEVPQNLSASRPQDRQFILSSKKLLLSDSGFYLCAWSVLGGPWGYTFGSGTRLTVV.

The CDR3 spells CASSRTGVGYTF. The CDR3 DNA is TGTGCCAGCAGCCGGACAGGGGTTGGCTACACCTTC. V gene TRBV6-5 combines with J gene TRBJ1-2, with 9 bases lining up with TRBD1. Trimming removed 6 bases from V and 7 bases from J; junction bases left unmatched: 3. The CDR3 runs to 12 residues. Germline V gene data show CDR1 as MNHEY and CDR2 as SVGAGI.

The table lists this clone with a few counts. The chain employs TRBV2 and TRBJ2-5; perhaps TRBD2 as D (6 bases). Germline V gene sequence: CDR1 SNHLY, CDR2 FYNNEI. The CDR3 length is 13 residues. Between the trimmed V and J ends, which lost 6 bases and 1 base, there was a span of 9 bases. The CDR3 DNA is TGTGCCAGCAGGCCGGGACTCCAAGAGACCCAGTACTTC. Amino acid sequence: CASRPGLQETQYF.

This chain joins TRBV4-1 and TRBJ1-4; maybe TRBD1 (5 bases). V was pared by 1 base and J by 7 bases, with 25 bases between. This CDR3 contains 19 residues. Germline CDR1 is MGHRA and CDR2 is YSYEKL. DNA for the CDR3: TGCGCCAGCAGCCAAGCCCGGGGGGGGACCTCGACTGCGGGTGAAAAACTGTTTTTT. The encoded protein is CASSQARGGTSTAGEKLFF.

The rearrangement links TRBV7-9 to TRBJ2-7; 9 nucleotides match TRBD1. V was clipped by 1 base and J by 3 bases; unmatched bases: 1. The CDR3 extends over 14 amino acids. The germline V gene encodes CDR1 SEHNR and CDR2 FQNEAQ (reference sequence). This CDR3 is CASSLETGGYEQYF. The DNA of the CDR3 is TGTGCCAGCAGCTTAGAGACAGGGGGCTACGAGCAGTACTTC.

The rearrangement joins TRBV30 to TRBJ2-6, with D tentatively TRBD2 (5 bases). Germline V gene data show CDR1 as GTSNPN and CDR2 as SVGIG (reference sequence). The CDR3 is made up of 16 amino acids. V was clipped by 3 bases and J by 4 bases, with 16 bases between them. CDR3 sequence reads: CAWREVLGVGANVLTF. CDR3 coding DNA: TGTGCCTGGAGGGAAGTACTCGGGGTCGGGGCCAACGTCCTGACTTTC. The variable domain in full, with the rest retrieved from reference TRBV30 and TRBJ2-6, is SQTIHQWPATLVQPVGSPLSLECTVEGTSNPNLYWYRQAAGRGLQLLFYSVGIGQISSEVPQNLSASRPQDRQFILSSKKLLLSDSGFYLCAWREVLGVGANVLTFGAGSRLTVL.

The CDR3 DNA follows: TGCGCCAGCAGCTTGGTTCCCCGGGGGAGGCAAGAGACCCAGTACTTC. Protein: CASSLVPRGRQETQYF. This sequence joins TRBV5-1 and TRBJ2-5, with TRBD2 as a possible D gene (6 bases). This CDR3 is built from 16 residues. Looked up from germline, CDR1 is SGHRS and CDR2 is YFSETQ. V lost 0 bases, J lost 2 bases, and 14 bases lay in between.

V is TRBV9 and J is TRBJ2-2; D is possibly TRBD2 (5 bases). The CDR3 is made up of 14 amino acids. Trimming left V 4 bases short and J 6 bases short, with 13 bases between. CDR1 is SGDLS and CDR2 is YYNGEE in the germline V gene. The CDR3 DNA is TGTGCCAGCAGCCCTAGCCTCCTTGCCGGGGAGCTGTTTTTT. This gives the protein CASSPSLLAGELFF.

The genes are TRBV30 and TRBJ1-3, with 7 bases that match TRBD1. This CDR3 spans 14 amino acids. The V gene's germline CDR1 is GTSNPN and CDR2 SVGIG (reference sequence). Trimming took 2 bases from V and 4 from J; bases not matched to a gene: 5. As DNA, the CDR3 is TGTGCCTGGAGTCTAGGGACAGCCGGAAACACCATATATTTT. It translates to CAWSLGTAGNTIYF.

The chain carries TRBV11-1 and TRBJ2-1; possible D gene TRBD2, 5 bases. The CDR3 extends over 13 amino acids. V was shortened by 4 bases and J by 3 bases, with 7 bases between the two germline ends. Germline CDR1 is SGHAT and CDR2 is FQDESV (reference sequence). The CDR3 reads CASSSGNYNEQFF. Here the CDR3 DNA reads TGTGCCAGCAGCTCCGGGAACTACAATGAGCAGTTCTTC. Supplemented by reference TRBV11-1 and TRBJ2-1, the full variable domain reads EAEVAQSPRYKITEKSQAVAFWCDPISGHATLYWYRQILGQGPELLVQFQDESVVDDSQLPKDRFSAERLKGVDSTLKIQPAELGDSAMYLCASSSGNYNEQFFGPGTRLTVL.

This clone has a handful of counts. The CDR3 sequence: CASSLELVADTQYF. The DNA for the CDR3 is TGCGCCAGCAGCTTGGAGCTAGTTGCAGATACGCAGTATTTT. The V and J genes are TRBV5-1 and TRBJ2-3; no clear D gene. The CDR3 contains 14 residues. Trimming cost V 0 bases and J 4 bases, with 9 bases left between them. Germline V gene sequence: CDR1 SGHRS, CDR2 YFSETQ.

Judged by abundance, this clone is medium-sized. The chain links TRBV2 to TRBJ1-2, with a possible D match to TRBD1 (6 bases). The CDR3 is made up of 12 amino acids. Trimming pared 0 bases from V and 8 bases from J, leaving 7 bases between. Germline CDR1 is SNHLY and CDR2 is FYNNEI. The CDR3: CASSEAGQGYTF. The CDR3, as DNA: TGTGCCAGCAGTGAAGCAGGACAGGGCTACACCTTC.

The rearrangement joins TRBV5-1 to TRBJ2-7; a possible D gene is TRBD1 (6 bases). V was pared by 5 bases and J by 0 bases, with 15 bases between. The CDR3 runs to 15 residues. Germline V gene data show CDR1 as SGHRS and CDR2 as YFSETQ. CDR3 sequence (DNA): TGCGCCAGCAGGGCCGGGACACCAAGCTCCTACGAGCAGTACTTC. Translating gives CASRAGTPSSYEQYF.

The chain uses TRBV7-8 and TRBJ1-3; weak D call: TRBD1 (5 bases). The germline V gene encodes CDR1 SGHVS and CDR2 FQNEAQ. This CDR3 has 15 amino acids. V was shortened by 1 base and J by 0 bases, with 7 bases between the two germline ends. The CDR3 sequence is CASSLGQFSGNTIYF. CDR3 coding DNA: TGTGCCAGCAGCTTAGGACAGTTCTCTGGAAACACCATATATTTT.

V and J are TRBV7-6 and TRBJ1-1; D is uncertain. The CDR3 runs 13 residues. In germline, CDR1 is SGHVS, CDR2 FNYEAQ. Trimming pared 5 bases from V and 1 base from J, leaving 8 bases between. CDR3 sequence reads: CASSLSRNTEAFF. DNA for the CDR3: TGTGCCAGCAGCCTTAGTAGGAACACTGAAGCTTTCTTT. Variable domain in full (rest from reference TRBV7-6 and TRBJ1-1): GAGVSQSPRYKVTKRGQDVALRCDPISGHVSLYWYRQALGQGPEFLTYFNYEAQQDKSGLPNDRFSAERPEGSISTLTIQRTEQRDSAMYRCASSLSRNTEAFFGQGTRLTVV.

The V call is TRBV7-9, the J call TRBJ1-2; 8 nucleotides match TRBD1. Germline-derived CDR1 and CDR2 are SEHNR and FQNEAQ (reference sequence). The V gene end was trimmed by 6 bases and the J gene end by 2 bases; junction bases not matched to a gene: 5. CDR3 length: 14 residues. The CDR3: CASSLWTGNYGYTF. CDR3 sequence (DNA): TGTGCCAGCAGTCTCTGGACAGGGAACTATGGCTACACCTTC.

The chain joins TRBV18 to TRBJ1-4; D uncertain. Germline assignment: CDR1 KGHSH and CDR2 LQKENI. Trimming shortened V by 3 bases and J by 2 bases, and 10 bases separated the two germline ends. This CDR3 is 15 amino acids long. The CDR3 region has the DNA TGTGCCAGCTCACCCCCCTCTAGGACTAATGAAAAACTGTTTTTT. It codes for CASSPPSRTNEKLFF.

This clone came up once. The CDR3 sequence: CASSFRQGADGYTF. The CDR3 region has the DNA TGTGCCAGCAGCTTTAGGCAGGGGGCTGATGGCTACACCTTC. The J gene is TRBJ1-2, the V gene TRBV7-9; 8 nucleotides match TRBD1. V lost 3 bases to trimming and J lost 6 bases; unmatched junction nucleotides: 6. Germline V gene sequence: CDR1 SEHNR, CDR2 FQNEAQ (reference sequence). The CDR3 is 14 amino acids.

The V gene is TRBV27, the J gene TRBJ2-2; a weak D match, TRBD2 (6 bases). From germline, CDR1 is MNHEY and CDR2 SMNVEV (reference sequence). The CDR3 covers 15 residues. The ends were cut back, 2 bases at V and 4 bases at J, with 11 bases in the middle. CDR3 loop: CASSLERALTGELFF. DNA of the CDR3: TGTGCCAGCAGTTTAGAGCGGGCCCTCACCGGGGAGCTGTTTTTT.

This sequence joins TRBV7-2 and TRBJ1-6; no definite D call. V lost 5 bases and J lost 9, with 17 bases in between. Germline CDR1 SGHTA, CDR2 FQGNSA. The CDR3 contains 15 residues. CDR3 loop: CASSQIGISGSPLHF. The CDR3 DNA reads TGTGCCAGCAGCCAAATCGGAATTAGCGGTTCACCCCTCCACTTT. The whole variable domain, filled in from reference TRBV7-2 and TRBJ1-6, reads GAGVSQSPSNKVTEKGKDVELRCDPISGHTALYWYRQSLGQGLEFLIYFQGNSAPDKSGLPSDRFSAERTGGSVSTLTIQRTQQEDSAVYLCASSQIGISGSPLHFGNGTRLTVT.

This clone appeared once. CDR3 loop: CASIRPTGVAEQFF. CDR3 sequence (DNA): TGTGCCAGCATTCGACCTACAGGGGTGGCTGAGCAGTTCTTC. The V call is TRBV2, the J call TRBJ2-1; 7 bases match TRBD1. V lost 7 bases to trimming and J lost 9 bases; unmatched junction nucleotides: 12. The CDR3 extends over 14 amino acids. CDR1 is SNHLY and CDR2 is FYNNEI in the germline V gene.

This clone was seen once. The rearrangement joins TRBV19 to TRBJ1-3, with 8 bases that match TRBD1. CDR1 is LNHDA and CDR2 is SQIVND in the germline V gene (reference sequence). The J segment lost 4 bases and the V segment lost 4 bases, leaving 6 bases of the junction unmatched. The CDR3 consists of 15 residues. The CDR3 loop reads CASSTPTGAGNTIYF. In nucleotides, the CDR3 is TGTGCCAGTAGTACCCCGACAGGGGCGGGAAACACCATATATTTT.

This clone has only a few counts. The chain has TRBV28 and TRBJ1-3; D is ambiguous. This CDR3 comprises 14 residues. The germline CDR1 and CDR2 sequences are MDHEN and SYDVKM. Trimming took off 5 bases at V and 4 bases at J, with 12 bases between the two ends. CDR3 DNA: TGTGCCAGCAGTCCCCCCGCGCTGGGAAACACCATATATTTT. Its translation is CASSPPALGNTIYF.

About this clone itself: Different DNA sequences within this sample yield the same CDR3. This chain joins TRBV27 and TRBJ2-1, with TRBD2 matching 7 bases. V lost 3 bases, J lost 10 bases, and 6 bases stayed unmatched. Germline CDR1 is MNHEY and CDR2 is SMNVEV (reference sequence). This CDR3 comprises 13 residues. The chain's CDR3 is CASSLGGLGEQFF. The DNA of the CDR3 is TGTGCCAGCAGTTTGGGAGGGCTTGGGGAGCAGTTCTTC.

The V and J genes are TRBV7-3 and TRBJ2-7; 9 positions match TRBD1. The germline gives CDR1 SGHTA, CDR2 FQGTGA. J lost 8 bases, V lost 0 bases, and 2 bases had no gene match. The CDR3 is 13 amino acids. The CDR3 loop reads CASSLTTGGKQYF. In DNA form, the CDR3 reads TGTGCCAGCAGCTTAACGACAGGGGGGAAGCAGTACTTC.

In the case of this clone: One end of the junction does not line up with germline, which may come from a read error. This chain links TRBV9 with TRBJ2-4; 7 bases are shared with TRBD1. The germline CDR1 and CDR2 sequences are SGDLS and YYNGEE. This CDR3 contains 14 residues. The CDR3 is CASSPQGTKNSQYF. Written as DNA, the CDR3 is TGTGCCAGCAGTCCACAGGGGACCAAAAACAGTCAGTACTTC.

This chain's CDR3 is CASSLVARARSGANVLTF. In DNA form, the CDR3 reads TGTGCCAGCAGCTTAGTGGCCAGGGCTCGCTCTGGGGCCAACGTCCTGACTTTC. This chain joins TRBV13 and TRBJ2-6; a weak D match, TRBD1 (5 bases). The CDR3 loop spans 18 amino acids. V was cut by 1 base and J by 0 bases, with 13 bases left in between. The germline gives CDR1 PRHDT, CDR2 FYEKMQ (reference sequence). The full variable domain, its missing parts supplied by reference TRBV13 and TRBJ2-6, is AAGVIQSPRHLIKEKRETATLKCYPIPRHDTVYWYQQGPGQDPQFLISFYEKMQSDKGSIPDRFSAQQFSDYHSELNMSSLELGDSALYFCASSLVARARSGANVLTFGAGSRLTVL.